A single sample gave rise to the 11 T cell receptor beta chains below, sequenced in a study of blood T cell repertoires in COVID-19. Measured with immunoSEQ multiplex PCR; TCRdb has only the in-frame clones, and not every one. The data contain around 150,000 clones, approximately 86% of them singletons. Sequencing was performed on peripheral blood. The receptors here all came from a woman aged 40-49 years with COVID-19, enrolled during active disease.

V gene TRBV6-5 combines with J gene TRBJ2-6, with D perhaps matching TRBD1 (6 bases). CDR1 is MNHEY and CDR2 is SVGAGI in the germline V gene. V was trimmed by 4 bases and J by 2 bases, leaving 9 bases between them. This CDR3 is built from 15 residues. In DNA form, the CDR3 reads TGTGCCAGCAGTTCCAGGACAGCTGGGGCCAACGTCCTGACTTTC. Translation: CASSSRTAGANVLTF.

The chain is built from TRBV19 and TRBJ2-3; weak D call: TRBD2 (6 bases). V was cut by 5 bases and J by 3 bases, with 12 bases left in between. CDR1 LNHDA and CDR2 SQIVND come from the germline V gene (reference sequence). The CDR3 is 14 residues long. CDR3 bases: TGTGCCAGTAGTCCCGGGACTCTAACAGATACGCAGTATTTT. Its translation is CASSPGTLTDTQYF. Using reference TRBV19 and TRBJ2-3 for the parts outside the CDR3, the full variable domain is DGGITQSPKYLFRKEGQNVTLSCEQNLNHDAMYWYRQDPGQGLRLIYYSQIVNDFQKGDIAEGYSVSREKKESFPLTVTSAQKNPTAFYLCASSPGTLTDTQYFGPGTRLTVL.

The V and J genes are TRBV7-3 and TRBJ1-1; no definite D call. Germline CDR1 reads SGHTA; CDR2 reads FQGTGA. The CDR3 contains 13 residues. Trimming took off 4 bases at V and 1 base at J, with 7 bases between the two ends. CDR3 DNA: TGTGCCAGCAGCTACTCTAGGAACACTGAAGCTTTCTTT. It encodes CASSYSRNTEAFF.

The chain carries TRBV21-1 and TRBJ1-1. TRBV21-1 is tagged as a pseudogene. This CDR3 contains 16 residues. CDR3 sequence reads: CASSKRGVEANTEAFF. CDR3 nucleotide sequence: TGTGCCAGCAGCAAAAGAGGAGTGGAGGCGAACACTGAAGCTTTCTTT.

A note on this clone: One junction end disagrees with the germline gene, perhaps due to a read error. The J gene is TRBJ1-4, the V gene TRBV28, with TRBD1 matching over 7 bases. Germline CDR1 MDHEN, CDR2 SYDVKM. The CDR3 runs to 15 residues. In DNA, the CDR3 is TGTGCCAGCAGTCCCCGGGGACAGACTAATGAAAAGCTGTTTTTT. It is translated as CASSPRGQTNEKLFF.

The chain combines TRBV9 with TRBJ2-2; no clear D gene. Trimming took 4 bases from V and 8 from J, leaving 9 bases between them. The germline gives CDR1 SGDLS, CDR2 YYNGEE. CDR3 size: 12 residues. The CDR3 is CASSTPTGELFF. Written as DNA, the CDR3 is TGTGCCAGCAGCACTCCGACAGGGGAGCTGTTTTTT.

In DNA, the CDR3 is TGTGCCAGCAGCTCCCGAGCGGGAGGCTTCCAAGAGACCCAGTACTTC. Translated, it gives CASSSRAGGFQETQYF. V usage is TRBV11-2 and J usage is TRBJ2-5, with 9 bases matching TRBD2. The CDR3 is made up of 16 amino acids. Germline assignment: CDR1 SGHAT and CDR2 FQNNGV. V shed 4 bases, J shed 1 base, and the junction held 7 bases outside the gene matches.

The CDR3 sequence is CASSLVIETQYF. The CDR3 DNA follows: TGTGCCAGCAGCTTGGTAATAGAGACCCAGTACTTC. The chain is built from TRBV5-8 and TRBJ2-5; D gene ambiguous. Germline CDR1 reads SGHTS; CDR2 reads YDEGEE. V lost 0 bases, J lost 4 bases, and 4 bases lay in between. The CDR3 loop spans 12 amino acids.

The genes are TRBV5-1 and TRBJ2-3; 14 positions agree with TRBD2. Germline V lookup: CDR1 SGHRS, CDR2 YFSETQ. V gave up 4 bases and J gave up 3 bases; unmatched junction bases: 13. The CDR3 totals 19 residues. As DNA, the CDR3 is TGCGCCAGCAGCCCCGAAGGTTCGGGACTAGCGGGAGTAACAGATACGCAGTATTTT. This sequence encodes CASSPEGSGLAGVTDTQYF.

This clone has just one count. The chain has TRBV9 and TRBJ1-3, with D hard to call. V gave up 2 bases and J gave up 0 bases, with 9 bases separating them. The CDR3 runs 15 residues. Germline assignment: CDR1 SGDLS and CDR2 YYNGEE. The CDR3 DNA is TGTGCCAGCAGCGTTAGCACCGCCTCTGGAAACACCATATATTTT. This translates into CASSVSTASGNTIYF.

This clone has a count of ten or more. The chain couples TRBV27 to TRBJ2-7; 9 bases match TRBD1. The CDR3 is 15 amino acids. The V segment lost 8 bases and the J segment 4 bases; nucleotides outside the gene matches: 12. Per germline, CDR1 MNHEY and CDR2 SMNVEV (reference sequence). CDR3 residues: CASGVTGTGSYEQYF. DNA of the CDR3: TGTGCCAGCGGAGTGACCGGGACAGGGTCATACGAGCAGTACTTC.